This TCR beta chain was observed in a study of cytomegalovirus exposure and HLA in healthy donors. TCRdb keeps only in-frame clones here, not all; method: immunoSEQ multiplex PCR. The sample lists 50,000 to 70,000 clones; 90% to 95% were seen once. V lost 3 bases and J lost 2, with 7 bases in between. CDR3 length: 12 amino acids. Germline CDR1 is SQVTM and CDR2 is ANQGSEA. Sequenced: PBMCs. This receptor was taken from a woman aged 18-29 years in good health and CMV-seropositive. This chain uses TRBV29-1 with TRBJ1-2; a possible D gene is TRBD1 (5 bases). CDR3: CSVDRGNYGYTF. In DNA, the CDR3 is TGCAGCGTTGATCGGGGGAACTATGGCTACACCTTC.